The present T cell receptor (beta chain) was sequenced within a study of blood T cells in healthy people across ages. Every participating donor contributed about 10 milliliters of peripheral blood through a draw. Primers used in a second PCR of about 6 to 11 cycles were a sample-barcoded 5' primer and a J-beta primer mix. TCRdb reanalysed the 5' RACE reads using MiXCR and keeps one entry per CDR3 protein. The table records some 710,000 distinct CDR3 sequences, about 46% of them present only once. Study-level points and caveats: A greater number of naive CD4+ cells and higher diversity distinguished long-lived donors from aged donors. From one million sequenced T cells, diversity estimates were lower bounds. Getting older went along with TCR beta diversity per million T cells dropping roughly linearly.

A remark on this clonotype: The antigen is not known.

V lost 7 bases and J 6 bases, leaving 16 bases between the germline ends. CDR3 length equals 13 residues. The clonotype was recovered from a man older than 75 in good health. V is TRBV12-3 or TRBV12-4 and J is TRBJ2-7; the D gene is possibly TRBD1 (6 bases). Material: blood. The CDR3 here is CASISTGLSEQYF. The CDR3 DNA sequence: TGTGCCAGCATAAGTACAGGGCTCTCCGAGCAGTACTTC.